This T cell receptor beta chain was captured by sequencing in a study of early T cells in non-severe SARS-CoV-2 infection. The CDR3 is 13 residues long. Germline CDR1 reads MNHEY; CDR2 reads SMNVEV (reference sequence). The V and J ends lost 3 bases and 3 bases, in that order; junction bases with no gene match: 0. Using its own MiXCR run on the 5' RACE reads, TCRdb lists one record per CDR3 protein. This table holds around 81,000 distinct CDR3 sequences, more than 13% found once. The receptor comes from an adult who was a healthcare worker with PCR-confirmed SARS-CoV-2 infection or an uninfected control (not recorded which). The chain combines TRBV27 with TRBJ2-7; the match to TRBD2 covers 9 bases. Sequenced material: whole blood. CDR3 in DNA: TGTGCCAGCAGTTTTAGCGGGGGCTACGAGCAGTACTTC. This gives the protein CASSFSGGYEQYF.